Sequencing of this T cell receptor (beta chain) was carried out in a study of breast tumors, draining lymph nodes, adjacent tissues. From the multiplex PCR reads, TCRdb called clonotypes with MiXCR, one entry per CDR3 protein. The sample includes some 170,000 distinct CDR3 sequences, about 33% of them seen just once. Germline loops: CDR1 KGHSH, CDR2 LQKENI. V dropped 0 bases and J dropped 2 bases, with 7 bases sitting between them. This CDR3 comprises 14 residues. This clonotype was counted at least ten times. Its specificity is unknown. Points from the study as a whole: Luminal-like breast cancer showed significantly greater tumor-nontumor repertoire similarity than basal-like breast cancer did. That most tumor T cells come from lymph nodes remained unproven. Compared with lymph nodes, tumors were less diverse; compared with nontumor tissue, more. Data fit most tumor T cells coming from lymph node, expanding in tumor.

Breast cancer patients provided tissue from their axillary draining lymph nodes. The chain carries TRBV18 and TRBJ2-5; D may match TRBD1 or TRBD2 (5 bases each). The sequence was obtained from a female donor with breast cancer. Some clones in this sample may be carry-over from other donors' samples. What was sequenced was axillary lymph node tissue. The CDR3 is CASSPPRGQETQYF. CDR3 in DNA: TGTGCCAGCTCACCACCGAGGGGACAAGAGACCCAGTACTTC.